The sequence of this T cell receptor beta chain was determined in a study of blood T cell repertoires in COVID-19. Study as a whole: From the United States, Italy and Spain came samples of acute and convalescent COVID-19.

This CDR3 spans 16 amino acids. From germline, CDR1 is SGHAT and CDR2 FQNNGV. Trimming took 4 bases from V and 5 from J; bases not matched to a gene: 10. In the authors' workflow: By means of reference gene primer amplification, nucleated cell counts were estimated. Clones were sequenced by immunoSEQ multiplex PCR, and TCRdb holds only the in-frame ones, with some missing. Clone size and the V and J calls come from that table; the DNA yielded D and trimming. The sample lists some 53,000 clones, about nine tenths occurring once. The count of this clone is one. The V gene is TRBV11-2, the J gene TRBJ1-4, with 7 bases matching TRBD1. The source material was peripheral blood. This clonotype was sampled from a man aged 65 to 85 with acute or convalescent COVID-19. CDR3 region: CASSSRQGGSNEKLFF. CDR3 in DNA: TGTGCCAGCAGCTCCAGACAGGGAGGTTCCAATGAAAAACTGTTTTTT.